Below, 11 T cell receptor beta chains from the same sample are listed, as sequenced in a study of blood T cell repertoires in COVID-19. The method was immunoSEQ multiplex PCR; TCRdb's version includes in-frame clones alone and lacks a portion of them. The sample includes around 500,000 clones, approximately 87% of them seen just once. The sequenced sample consisted of PBMCs or T cells enriched from blood (not recorded which). Receptor source: a woman in her thirties or forties who had recovered from COVID-19.

The chain is built from TRBV10-1 and TRBJ2-1; no definite D call. Germline V gives CDR1 WNHNN, CDR2 SYGVQD (reference sequence). This CDR3 spans 13 amino acids. The V gene lost 0 bases and the J gene lost 3 bases, with 3 bases spanning the gap. DNA of the CDR3: TGCGCCAGCAGTGAGTCTCTCTACAATGAGCAGTTCTTC. The encoded protein is CASSESLYNEQFF.

The genes are TRBV7-8 and TRBJ1-5; 7 bases are a match to TRBD1. V lost 5 bases and J lost 5; bases outside the gene matches: 9. Germline V gene data show CDR1 as SGHVS and CDR2 as FQNEAQ. The CDR3 is made up of 15 amino acids. The CDR3: CASSKNPGGDQPQHF. CDR3 DNA sequence: TGTGCCAGCAGCAAAAATCCAGGGGGTGATCAGCCCCAGCATTTT.

The J gene is TRBJ2-3, the V gene TRBV4-3; 12 nucleotides agree with TRBD2. CDR3 length: 16 amino acids. Unmatched junction bases numbered 2, after V lost 2 bases and J lost 2 bases. Germline CDR1 LGHNA, CDR2 YSLEER. The CDR3 reads CASSQRLAGDTDTQYF. CDR3 bases: TGCGCCAGCAGCCAAAGACTAGCGGGAGACACAGATACGCAGTATTTT.

The gene calls are TRBV6-2 or TRBV6-3 and TRBJ1-1, with 7 bases that match TRBD1. Germline V CDR1 and CDR2: MNHEY, SVGEGT. Losses at the gene ends were 2 bases for V and 1 base for J; bases not matched to a gene: 13. CDR3 length: 18 amino acids. This CDR3 is CASSYRGRGTEENTEAFF. Written as DNA, the CDR3 is TGTGCCAGCAGTTACCGGGGTAGAGGGACAGAAGAGAACACTGAAGCTTTCTTT.

This sequence joins TRBV11-2 and TRBJ2-7; 8 bases are a match to TRBD2. CDR1 is SGHAT, CDR2 FQNNGV, per germline. V trimming: 1 base; J trimming: 5 bases; junction bases outside the gene matches: 10. This CDR3 has 16 amino acids. The CDR3 DNA reads as TGTGCCAGCAGCTTAGGCGCCAGCGGGAGAGCCCACGAGCAGTACTTC. Protein: CASSLGASGRAHEQYF. The full variable domain, with the rest looked up from reference TRBV11-2 and TRBJ2-7, is EAGVAQSPRYKIIEKRQSVAFWCNPISGHATLYWYQQILGQGPKLLIQFQNNGVVDDSQLPKDRFSAERLKGVDSTLKIQPAKLEDSAVYLCASSLGASGRAHEQYFGPGTRLTVT.

The genes are TRBV3-1 (or the pseudogene TRBV3-2) and TRBJ2-7, with D maybe TRBD2 (6 bases). The CDR3 has 14 residues. V dropped 1 base and J dropped 6 bases, with 13 bases sitting between them. Looked up from germline, CDR1 is LGHDT and CDR2 is YNNKEL (reference sequence). The CDR3 is CASSQGRDFFEQYF. CDR3 nucleotides: TGTGCCAGCAGCCAAGGGCGGGACTTCTTCGAGCAGTACTTC.

The genes are TRBV29-1 and TRBJ2-7; D remains unclear. The germline V and J ends were trimmed by 3 bases and 3 bases, with 9 bases remaining between them. CDR3 length: 12 amino acids. Germline V gene lookup returns CDR1 SQVTM and CDR2 ANQGSEA. The CDR3 here is CSVDTESYEQYF. The CDR3 DNA reads TGCAGCGTTGACACAGAAAGCTACGAGCAGTACTTC.

The genes are TRBV27 and TRBJ1-1; D is perhaps TRBD1 (6 bases). The CDR3 runs 18 residues. CDR1 and CDR2 from the germline V gene are MNHEY and SMNVEV (reference sequence). V dropped 5 bases and J dropped 2 bases, with 24 bases sitting between them. CDR3 coding DNA: TGTGCCAGCAGTCAACTAACCGGGGTACAGGGCTTTAACACTGAAGCTTTCTTT. This gives the protein CASSQLTGVQGFNTEAFF.

This clone was counted once. This chain uses TRBV29-1 with TRBJ1-1; possibly TRBD1 for D (6 bases). Per the germline V gene, CDR1 is SQVTM and CDR2 is ANQGSEA. Trimming took off 3 bases at V and 1 base at J, with 9 bases between the two ends. The CDR3 has 13 amino acids. The CDR3 region has the DNA TGCAGCGTTGAGGTGGGGGCGAACACTGAAGCTTTCTTT. Translated, it gives CSVEVGANTEAFF.

The rearrangement links TRBV11-3 to TRBJ2-1; no clear D. Germline-derived CDR1 and CDR2 are SGHNT and YENEEA. The V end lost 1 base, the J end lost 4 bases, and 11 bases lay between the germline ends. The length of the CDR3 is 15 residues. CDR3 DNA sequence: TGTGCCAGCAGCTTAGTATCGCCAGAATACAATGAGCAGTTCTTC. Translation: CASSLVSPEYNEQFF.

The V and J genes are TRBV7-8 and TRBJ2-7, with TRBD2 matching 10 bases. V lost 4 bases, J lost 2 bases, and 17 bases stayed unmatched. The germline V gene encodes CDR1 SGHVS and CDR2 FQNEAQ. The CDR3 is 19 residues long. The DNA of the CDR3 is TGTGCCAGCAGCTCTGCGGGGGGGCTAGCGGGAGAGGGAGCCTACGAGCAGTACTTC. Protein: CASSSAGGLAGEGAYEQYF. Filled out from reference TRBV7-8 and TRBJ2-7, the complete variable domain reads GAGVSQSPRYKVAKRGQDVALRCDPISGHVSLFWYQQALGQGPEFLTYFQNEAQLDKSGLPSDRFFAERPEGSVSTLKIQRTQQEDSAVYLCASSSAGGLAGEGAYEQYFGPGTRLTVT.